The source of this TCR beta chain is a study of CD8 T cells in ankylosing spondylitis. Making the TCR beta libraries involved quantitative 5'-RACE with molecular barcodes. TCRdb re-called the 5' RACE reads through MiXCR, storing one row per CDR3 protein. This sample has 90,000 to 100,000 distinct CDR3 sequences; about 8% occur once, and the top ten carry around 10%. Overall study results and limits: Disease-associated clonotypes exhibited CD8+ identity and were relatively infrequent in peripheral blood. It appeared that ankylosing spondylitis blood was characterized by a TCR beta motif of seven or eight highly homologous variants.

The length of the CDR3 is 14 residues. Looked up from germline, CDR1 is SGHTA and CDR2 is FQGNSA. Germline trimming cut 5 bases from V and 2 bases from J; bases unmatched to any gene: 1. This clonotype was counted ten times or more. What it recognizes is unknown. Material for sequencing was blood, either unsorted or a sorted T cell fraction (not recorded which). The sequence was obtained from a male donor with ankylosing spondylitis or in good health (not recorded which). The V call is TRBV7-2, the J call TRBJ2-7, with 12 bases aligning to TRBD2. The CDR3 DNA follows: TGTGCCAGCAGCCCTAGCGGGGGGGCCTACGAGCAGTACTTC. Translating it yields CASSPSGGAYEQYF.